This T cell receptor (beta chain) was retrieved from a study of T cells in Graves' hyperthyroidism and ophthalmopathy. RNA transcripts served as the template for amplifying TCR beta CDR3 regions. The HTBI primer set was used in a first-round RT-PCR of the TCR CDR3. TCRdb re-analysed the multiplex PCR reads in MiXCR, keeping a single row per CDR3 protein. The sample has a few hundred thousand distinct CDR3 sequences, under 15% seen once. Lactation, pregnancy, other autoimmune disease or uncontrolled infection led to exclusion of patients. This clonotype was recorded at least ten times. V dropped 0 bases and J dropped 10 bases, with 16 bases sitting between them. Germline V CDR1 and CDR2: GTSNPN, SVGIG (reference sequence). CDR3 length equals 15 residues.

The chain links TRBV30 to TRBJ1-6; D is uncertain. The sequenced sample was blood. The clonotype originates from a woman in her thirties with Graves' hyperthyroidism. The CDR3 DNA reads TGTGCCTGGAGTGTCATCACTGGGCATGGCTCACCCCTCCACTTT. Translating it yields CAWSVITGHGSPLHF. The whole variable domain, remainder taken from reference TRBV30 and TRBJ1-6, is SQTIHQWPATLVQPVGSPLSLECTVEGTSNPNLYWYRQAAGRGLQLLFYSVGIGQISSEVPQNLSASRPQDRQFILSSKKLLLSDSGFYLCAWSVITGHGSPLHFGNGTRLTVT.